The source of this T cell receptor (beta chain) is a study of cytomegalovirus exposure and HLA in healthy donors. General observations from the study: There were several of the most significant clusters that appeared linked to common viral pathogens in a later analysis.

Use of 60 Vbeta and 13 Jbeta primers characterized the PCR. Sequencing used immunoSEQ multiplex PCR; TCRdb keeps in-frame clones, though not all of them. The data hold about 120,000 clones, with about 80% observed a single time. Details on this clone: Its specificity is unknown.

Germline loops: CDR1 KGHSH, CDR2 LQKENI. J lost 9 bases, V lost 3 bases, and 10 bases had no gene match. The CDR3 spans 14 residues. The rearrangement uses TRBV18 and TRBJ2-5; 7 bases line up with TRBD2. Sequenced: PBMCs. The receptor was derived from a man over 45 in good health and CMV-seropositive. In DNA form, the CDR3 reads TGTGCCAGCTCACCTCCAGAGGGAGGGAAAGCCCAGTACTTC. Translating it yields CASSPPEGGKAQYF.